Detailed here is one T cell receptor (beta chain). The target antigen is unknown. This sample is part of a study of cytomegalovirus exposure and HLA in healthy donors. CDR1 and CDR2 from the germline V gene are KGHSH and LQKENI. The CDR3 covers 14 residues. The V gene lost 1 base and the J gene lost 1 base, with 7 bases spanning the gap. Points from the study as a whole: Researchers reported in a later analysis that a missense DCLRE1C variant was tied to TCR beta V- and J-gene trimming. A later analysis found TCR association rates differed by HLA locus, highest for DRB1 and lowest for HLA-C.

Use of 60 Vbeta and 13 Jbeta primers characterized the PCR. This table comes from immunoSEQ multiplex PCR, and its TCRdb copy is limited to in-frame clones, with some not included. The repertoire consists of 100,000 to 150,000 clones, with roughly 80% occurring once and the leading ten covering about 2.1%. V and J are TRBV18 and TRBJ1-1, with a possible D match to TRBD1 (5 bases). This receptor was taken from a woman in her thirties or forties in good health and CMV-seropositive. Sequencing was performed on PBMCs. The CDR3 loop reads CASSPLQENTEAFF. CDR3 bases: TGTGCCAGCTCACCACTACAGGAGAACACTGAAGCTTTCTTT.